This TCR beta chain originates from a study of beta chain features in type 1 diabetes. Notes on the study in general: For Type 1 diabetes patients, all four CD4+ subsets carried TCRB CDR3s that were moderately but significantly shorter.

The CDR3 sequence is 15 residues long. Germline V gives CDR1 SGHDN, CDR2 FVKESK. The V gene lost 0 bases and the J gene lost 5 bases, with 13 bases spanning the gap. About this clone itself: Its antigen remains unknown.

The study reverse transcribed the entire isolated RNA, so it sequenced expressed TCRB transcripts. Profiling relied on immunoSEQ multiplex PCR, and the TCRdb table lists in-frame clones only, not all of them. Of 120,000 to 150,000 clones in the sample, 10% to 15% are singletons; the top ten hold under 1.5%. The chain uses TRBV14 and TRBJ2-5, with D perhaps TRBD1 (5 bases). This sequence was found in a man aged 18 to 30 with type 1 diabetes. The sequencing sample was made of central memory CD4+ T cells from blood. The CDR3 DNA is TGTGCCAGCAGCCAAGATACGCCAGGGTGGGAGACCCAGTACTTC. It codes for CASSQDTPGWETQYF.